In its sample, the clone carrying this TCR beta chain was seen once. V shed 7 bases and J shed 2 bases, with 4 bases lying between them. Per the germline V gene, CDR1 is KGHSH and CDR2 is LQKENI. The CDR3 has 11 residues. Per the original data handling: It was from reference gene primer amplification that nucleated cell counts were estimated. Here immunoSEQ multiplex PCR was the method, and the copy in TCRdb shows in-frame clones only, minus some. Clonal size and the V and J genes are those of that table, whereas D and trimming came from the DNA. This repertoire shows 65,000 to 90,000 clones, 80% to 90% found once; its top ten account for 4% to 5.5%. The sample originates from a study of blood T cell repertoires in COVID-19. For the study at large: Samples taken during acute and convalescent COVID-19 were collected in the United States, Italy and Spain. T cells, B-cell-depleted T cells, or PBMCs supplied cDNA or gDNA.

This chain joins TRBV18 and TRBJ2-3; no clear D. Input material: peripheral blood. This sequence originates from a woman of 80 years or more with active or convalescent COVID-19. CDR3 DNA: TGTGCCAGCTTAATCACAGATACGCAGTATTTT. The encoded protein is CASLITDTQYF.